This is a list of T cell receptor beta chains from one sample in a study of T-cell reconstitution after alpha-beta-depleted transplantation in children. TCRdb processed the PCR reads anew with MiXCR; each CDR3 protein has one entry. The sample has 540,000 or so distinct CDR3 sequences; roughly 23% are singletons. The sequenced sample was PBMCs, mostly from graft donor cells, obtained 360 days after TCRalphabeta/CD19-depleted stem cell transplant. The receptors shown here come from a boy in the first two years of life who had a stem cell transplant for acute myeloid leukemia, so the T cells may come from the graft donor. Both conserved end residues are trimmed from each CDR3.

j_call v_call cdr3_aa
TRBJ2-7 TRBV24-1 ATSDSGVRGSYEQY
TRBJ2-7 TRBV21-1 ASSKLRRQGYGYEQY
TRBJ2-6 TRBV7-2 ASSLRHTGANVLT
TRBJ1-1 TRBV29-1 SVAQDFSEAF
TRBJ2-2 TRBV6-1 ASSESSAVFELF
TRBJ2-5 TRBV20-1 SAWTSGEETQY
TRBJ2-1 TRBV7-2 ASSPHDNEQF
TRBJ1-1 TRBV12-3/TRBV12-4 ASSFSPSEAF
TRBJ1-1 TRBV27 ASSFLDREPAF
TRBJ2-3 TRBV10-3 AISDGGAHTDTQY
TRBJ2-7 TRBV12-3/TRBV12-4 ASSPRGTSGTTYEQY
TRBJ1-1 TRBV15 ATSMGPNTEAF
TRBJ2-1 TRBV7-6 ASSLALGRDHIKPDNEQF
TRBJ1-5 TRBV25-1 ASKGPNQPQH
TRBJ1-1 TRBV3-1 ASSRQGGFTEAF
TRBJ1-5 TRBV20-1 SASVGGGQPQH
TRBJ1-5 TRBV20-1 SASGGWSNQPQH
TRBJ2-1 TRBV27 ASSLSGSGGPPYNEQF
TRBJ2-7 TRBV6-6 ASSHLYEQY
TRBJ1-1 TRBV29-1 SVVVTGNTEAF
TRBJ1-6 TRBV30 AWSRQVGYNSPLH
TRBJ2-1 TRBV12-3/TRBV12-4 ATQPGRGGIHEQF
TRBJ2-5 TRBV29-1 SVVPGGETQY
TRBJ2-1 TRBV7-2 ASSPGWGPSSYNEQF
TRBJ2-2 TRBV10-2 ASKVRAAGELF
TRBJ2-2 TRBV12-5 ASGFLPDRENTGELF
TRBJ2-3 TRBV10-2 ASSDLHLAGDTDTQY
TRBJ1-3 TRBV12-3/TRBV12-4 ASSFRGNTIY
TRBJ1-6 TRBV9 ASSRGGYYSPLH
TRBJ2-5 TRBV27 ASSSLAGGSVETQY
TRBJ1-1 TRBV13 ASSVPYFGDTEAF
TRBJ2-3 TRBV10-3 AISDAGGGPLDTQY
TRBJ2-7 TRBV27 ASSKKGSGDGREQY
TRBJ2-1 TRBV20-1 SASPSGGAPYNEQF
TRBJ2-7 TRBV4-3 ASSQRQGKYYEQY
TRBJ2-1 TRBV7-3 ASSFLAGGAYNEQF
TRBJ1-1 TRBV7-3 ASSRAGELNTEAF
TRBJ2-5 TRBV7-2 ASSLGGGTFQETQY
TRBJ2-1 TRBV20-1 SAGRDRIYNEQF
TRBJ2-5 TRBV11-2 ASSSAGLATWETQY
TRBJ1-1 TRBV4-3 ASRKQGSARNTEAF
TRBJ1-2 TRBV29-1 SVDLPPMDRGNGYT
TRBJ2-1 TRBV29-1 SVGGTSGGSSYNEQF
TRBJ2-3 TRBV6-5 ASSSHTGQNGTDTQY
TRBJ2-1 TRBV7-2 ASSLAPRTATHYNEQF
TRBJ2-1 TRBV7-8 ASSLTNSPYNEQF
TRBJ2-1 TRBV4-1 ASSQGLAGENEQF
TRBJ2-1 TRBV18 ASSTRGKTYNEQF
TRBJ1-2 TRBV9 ASSVEGGLYGYT
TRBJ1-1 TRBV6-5 ASSYSREGVVNTEAF
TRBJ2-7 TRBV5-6 ASSGGAGSEQY
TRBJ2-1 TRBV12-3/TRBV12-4 ASSHPTGSNNEQF
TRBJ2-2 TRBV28 ASSLWDTYTGELF
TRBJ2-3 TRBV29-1 SVASGGAGEQY
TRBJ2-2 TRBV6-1 ASSTQGPGELF
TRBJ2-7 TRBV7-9 ASSRQGTYEQY